Each of the 21 T cell receptor beta chains below was sequenced from the same sample in a study of T-cell reconstitution after alpha-beta-depleted transplantation in children (TCRdb year 2016). The method was PCR. TCRdb lists the instrument as Illumina HiSeq 2500. TCR libraries were prepared with molecular barcoding, using unique molecular identifiers to normalize TCRbeta repertoire quantification. TCRdb trimmed the raw reads at Q25, called clones with MiXCR and kept productive beta chains. All rows with the same CDR3 protein become a single entry with the most common DNA and genes. The sample contains 500,000 to 600,000 distinct CDR3 sequences, 15% to 20% of them found a single time. Together, the top ten hold over 3% of the sample. This specimen consisted of PBMCs from the stem cell graft donor, obtained from the stem cell graft. These receptors all stem from a human donor who donated a stem cell graft to a child with acute lymphoblastic leukemia.

The chain joins TRBV20-1 to TRBJ2-4, with 9 bases identical to TRBD1. The CDR3 contains 15 residues. The V and J ends lost 6 bases and 8 bases, in that order; junction bases with no gene match: 14. The germline V gene encodes CDR1 DFQATT and CDR2 SNEGSKA (reference sequence). The CDR3 region has the DNA TGCAGTGCCGTAGGGGACAGGGCAATGGTGGACATTCAGTACTTC. Its protein is CSAVGDRAMVDIQYF.

The chain couples TRBV6-6 to TRBJ2-2; 8 bases map to TRBD1. Germline lookup yields CDR1 MNHNY and CDR2 SVGAGI (reference sequence). V shed 3 bases, J shed 6 bases, and the junction held 9 bases outside the gene matches. The CDR3 consists of 16 residues. This chain's CDR3 is CASSYRRGQVAGELFF. The CDR3 nucleotides read TGTGCCAGCAGTTATAGAAGGGGACAGGTGGCCGGGGAGCTGTTTTTT.

This chain links TRBV4-1 with TRBJ2-1; perhaps D is TRBD1 or TRBD2 (6 bases each). Trimming took 3 bases from V and 9 from J, leaving 12 bases between them. The CDR3 contains 13 residues. Germline CDR1 reads MGHRA; CDR2 reads YSYEKL. The CDR3 bases are TGCGCCAGCAGCCACGGGGGCGGAGTTGAGCAGTTCTTC. It encodes CASSHGGGVEQFF.

The V and J genes are TRBV12-3 or TRBV12-4 and TRBJ2-1; D ambiguous. Trimming removed 6 bases at V and 9 bases at J, with 15 bases between. The CDR3 is made up of 13 amino acids. The CDR3 region has the DNA TGTGCCAGCAGACCAGTTGGGGTAAGTGAGCAGTTCTTC. It is translated as CASRPVGVSEQFF.

The chain employs TRBV5-5 and TRBJ2-1; 9 bases agree with TRBD1. The CDR3 loop spans 17 amino acids. Germline CDR1 reads SGHKS; CDR2 reads YYEKEE (reference sequence). V trimming: 1 base; J trimming: 6 bases; junction bases outside the gene matches: 11. CDR3 residues: CASSLWGGQGFSNEQFF. DNA of the CDR3: TGTGCCAGCAGCTTGTGGGGGGGACAGGGTTTTAGCAATGAGCAGTTCTTC. Filled out from reference TRBV5-5 and TRBJ2-1, the complete variable domain reads DAGVTQSPTHLIKTRGQQVTLRCSPISGHKSVSWYQQVLGQGPQFIFQYYEKEERGRGNFPDRFSARQFPNYSSELNVNALLLGDSALYLCASSLWGGQGFSNEQFFGPGTRLTVL.

This sequence joins TRBV4-1 and TRBJ2-7; 9 nucleotides align to TRBD1. V shed 6 bases, J shed 1 base, and the junction held 16 bases outside the gene matches. The CDR3 is 18 residues long. Germline-derived CDR1 and CDR2 are MGHRA and YSYEKL. The CDR3 sequence: CASSRMGRDRVGSYEQYF. The CDR3 nucleotides read TGCGCCAGCAGTCGCATGGGCCGGGACAGGGTGGGATCCTACGAGCAGTACTTC.

V and J are TRBV18 and TRBJ2-1, with D perhaps TRBD2 (5 bases). Germline V gene sequence: CDR1 KGHSH, CDR2 LQKENI. V lost 1 base and J 15 bases, leaving 22 bases between the germline ends. The CDR3 is made up of 15 amino acids. CDR3 sequence (DNA): TGTGCCAGCTCACCACGAACGGGAAAGGGCCCGCGGCCGTTCTTC. As protein: CASSPRTGKGPRPFF.

V and J are TRBV29-1 and TRBJ2-7; possibly TRBD2 for D (5 bases). Per the germline V gene, CDR1 is SQVTM and CDR2 is ANQGSEA. The ends were cut back, 3 bases at V and 7 bases at J, with 16 bases in the middle. This CDR3 contains 13 residues. The CDR3 protein is CSVEGNARGEQYF. The CDR3 DNA reads TGCAGCGTTGAGGGCAACGCCCGAGGGGAGCAGTACTTC.

This chain joins TRBV6-1 and TRBJ1-1; the D is unclear. The CDR3 sequence is 13 residues long. Germline CDR1 is MNHNS and CDR2 is SASEGT. Trimming shortened V by 7 bases and J by 7 bases, and 16 bases separated the two germline ends. The chain's CDR3 is CASTPIGAHEAFF. The CDR3 bases are TGTGCCAGCACCCCCATTGGAGCCCATGAAGCTTTCTTT.

This clonotype occurred many times. The chain has TRBV27 and TRBJ2-1; no clear D. CDR1 and CDR2 (germline): MNHEY, SMNVEV (reference sequence). This CDR3 is built from 14 residues. Trimming shortened V by 2 bases and J by 3 bases, and 8 bases separated the two germline ends. In DNA form, the CDR3 reads TGTGCCAGCAGTTTAGCCGGATACTACAATGAGCAGTTCTTC. Protein sequence: CASSLAGYYNEQFF.

The chain recombines TRBV29-1 with TRBJ2-7; 15 bases map to TRBD2. This CDR3 region has 14 residues. Germline assignment: CDR1 SQVTM and CDR2 ANQGSEA. J was trimmed by 11 bases and V by 6 bases; bases with no gene match: 11. The CDR3 coding sequence is TGCAGCGTCGCGGGACTAGCGGGAGGCTCTGGGGAGTACTTC. Translation: CSVAGLAGGSGEYF.

This clonotype was seen only a few times. With a much larger clone just one base away, this may be a read error. CDR3: CCARDIAEEGVNEQFF. In DNA, the CDR3 is TGCTGTGCTAGAGATATTGCGGAGGAAGGGGTCAATGAGCAGTTCTTC. V gene TRBV20-1 combines with J gene TRBJ2-1; D might be TRBD1 or TRBD2, each matching 5 bases. Germline-derived CDR1 and CDR2 are DFQATT and SNEGSKA (reference sequence). This CDR3 is built from 16 residues.

The chain combines TRBV20-1 with TRBJ1-6; 10 bases match TRBD1. V was clipped by 7 bases and J by 6 bases; unmatched bases: 3. This CDR3 has 13 amino acids. Looked up from germline, CDR1 is DFQATT and CDR2 is SNEGSKA (reference sequence). The CDR3, as DNA: TGCAGTGTTCGGACAGGGGGTAATTCACCCCTCCACTTT. Translated: CSVRTGGNSPLHF.

This clonotype has only a few counts. The V gene is TRBV20-1, the J gene TRBJ2-1, with unresolved D. Germline CDR1 reads DFQATT; CDR2 reads SNEGSKA (reference sequence). This CDR3 is 14 amino acids long. The V end was cut by 2 bases, the J end by 9 bases, with 17 bases between. The DNA for the CDR3 is TGCAGTGCTAGATGGCCCGTCTTACTCGGTGAGCAGTTCTTC. It yields the protein CSARWPVLLGEQFF.

This clonotype was observed a few times. The chain is built from TRBV5-5 and TRBJ2-1; D not resolved. CDR1 and CDR2 (germline): SGHKS, YYEKEE (reference sequence). CDR3 length: 17 amino acids. Between the trimmed V and J ends, which lost 1 base and 3 bases, there was a span of 17 bases. The CDR3 sequence: CASSLSLDFTYYNEQFF. The CDR3 DNA reads TGTGCCAGCAGCTTGTCTCTTGACTTCACCTACTACAATGAGCAGTTCTTC.

The sample holds a few counts of this clonotype. This sequence joins TRBV4-1 and TRBJ2-1; a weak D match, TRBD2 (5 bases). Germline assignment: CDR1 MGHRA and CDR2 YSYEKL. The CDR3 totals 15 residues. V gave up 3 bases and J gave up 8 bases, with 17 bases separating them. The CDR3: CASSHLNELGYEQFF. As DNA, the CDR3 is TGCGCCAGCAGCCATTTGAACGAACTAGGCTATGAGCAGTTCTTC.

The chain employs TRBV5-6 and TRBJ1-2; D ambiguous. Germline loops: CDR1 SGHDT, CDR2 YYEEEE. The CDR3 is 14 amino acids. V lost 6 bases, J lost 4 bases, and 16 bases lay in between. This CDR3 is CASTLSRLGYGYTF. For the CDR3, the DNA is TGTGCCAGCACCCTTTCCAGGCTCGGCTATGGCTACACCTTC.

This clonotype was counted a few times. The chain has TRBV11-2 and TRBJ1-1, with TRBD1 identical over 10 bases. V gave up 5 bases and J gave up 5 bases; unmatched junction bases: 8. Germline CDR1 SGHAT, CDR2 FQNNGV. CDR3 length equals 15 residues. DNA for the CDR3: TGTGCCAGCAGCCGGAGGGACAGGGGTGGTACTGAAGCTTTCTTT. As protein: CASSRRDRGGTEAFF.

V is TRBV7-8 and J is TRBJ2-3; 8 bases fit TRBD1. The ends lost 3 bases at V and 2 bases at J; junction bases unmatched: 4. The CDR3 consists of 15 residues. Germline loops: CDR1 SGHVS, CDR2 FQNEAQ. CDR3 nucleotides: TGTGCCAGCAGCTTTGGGGACAGGTACACAGATACGCAGTATTTT. As protein: CASSFGDRYTDTQYF.

The table lists this clonotype with a few counts. V and J are TRBV11-1 and TRBJ2-5, with D tentatively TRBD1 or TRBD2 (5 bases each). V was clipped by 5 bases and J by 5 bases, with 18 bases between them. CDR1 SGHAT and CDR2 FQDESV come from the germline V gene (reference sequence). The CDR3 has 15 residues. The DNA of the CDR3 is TGTGCCAGCAGCGATCTGAAGGGGCGGGTGGAGACCCAGTACTTC. Translation gives CASSDLKGRVETQYF.

V usage is TRBV5-1 and J usage is TRBJ2-1; 11 nucleotides align to TRBD2. CDR3 length equals 15 residues. After removal of 3 bases from V and 6 bases from J, the junction contained 5 bases not matched to a gene. From germline, CDR1 is SGHRS and CDR2 YFSETQ. The chain's CDR3 is CASSSSSGRANEQFF. The CDR3 DNA is TGCGCCAGCAGCTCCAGTAGCGGGAGGGCCAATGAGCAGTTCTTC.